This T cell receptor (beta chain) was recovered during a study of beta chain features in type 1 diabetes. At the level of the study: The patient and healthy donor groups were comparable for age, gender and cell yields. Sorted cells, 107,917,701 in number, were examined across all samples. Whole-study findings and limits: When Type 1 diabetes patients were examined, their TCRB CDR3s proved moderately but significantly shorter in all four CD4+ subsets. Within the patient group, naive, central memory and Treg TCRB repertoires appeared more similar to each other than within healthy donors.

Germline CDR1 reads LNHNV; CDR2 reads YYDKDF (reference sequence). Trimming removed 5 bases from V and 0 bases from J; junction bases left unmatched: 10. The CDR3 consists of 17 residues. Expressed TCRB transcripts were sequenced, since all the RNA that had been isolated was reverse transcribed. TCRdb's table, derived via immunoSEQ multiplex PCR, lists solely in-frame clones and lacks some. The sample yields a few hundred thousand clones, around 20% seen once. Remarks on this clone: No antigen is known for it.

V gene TRBV15 combines with J gene TRBJ2-1, with TRBD1 identical over 7 bases. The clonotype was recovered from a woman aged 18 to 35 in good health. Sequencing input: naive CD4+ T cells from blood. CDR3 sequence: CATSGYGTALSYNEQFF. DNA of the CDR3: TGTGCCACCAGCGGTTACGGGACAGCCCTCTCCTACAATGAGCAGTTCTTC.